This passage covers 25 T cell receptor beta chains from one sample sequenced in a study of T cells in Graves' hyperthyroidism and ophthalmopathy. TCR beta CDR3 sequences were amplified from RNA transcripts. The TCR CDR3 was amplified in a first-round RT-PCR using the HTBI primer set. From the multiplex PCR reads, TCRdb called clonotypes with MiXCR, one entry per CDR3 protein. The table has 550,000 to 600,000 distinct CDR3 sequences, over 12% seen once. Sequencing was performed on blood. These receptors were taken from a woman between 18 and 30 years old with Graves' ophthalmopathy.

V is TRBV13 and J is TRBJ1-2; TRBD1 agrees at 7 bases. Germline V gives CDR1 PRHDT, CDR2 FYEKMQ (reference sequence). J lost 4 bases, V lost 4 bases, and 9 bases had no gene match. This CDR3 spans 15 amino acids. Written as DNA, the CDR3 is TGTGCCAGCAGCTATATTACAGGGGCACCCTATGGCTACACCTTC. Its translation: CASSYITGAPYGYTF.

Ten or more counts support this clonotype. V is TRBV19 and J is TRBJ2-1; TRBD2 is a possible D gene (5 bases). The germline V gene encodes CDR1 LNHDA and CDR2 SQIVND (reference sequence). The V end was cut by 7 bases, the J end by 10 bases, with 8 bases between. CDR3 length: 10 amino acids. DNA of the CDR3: TGTGCCAGTAAGGGAGCCGAGCAGTTCTTC. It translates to CASKGAEQFF.

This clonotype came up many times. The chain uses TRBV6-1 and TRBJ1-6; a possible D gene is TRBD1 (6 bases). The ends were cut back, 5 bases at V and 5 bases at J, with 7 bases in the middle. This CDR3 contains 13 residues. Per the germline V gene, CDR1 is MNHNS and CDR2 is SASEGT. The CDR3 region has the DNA TGTGCCAGCAGTAGACAGGATAATTCACCCCTCCACTTT. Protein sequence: CASSRQDNSPLHF.

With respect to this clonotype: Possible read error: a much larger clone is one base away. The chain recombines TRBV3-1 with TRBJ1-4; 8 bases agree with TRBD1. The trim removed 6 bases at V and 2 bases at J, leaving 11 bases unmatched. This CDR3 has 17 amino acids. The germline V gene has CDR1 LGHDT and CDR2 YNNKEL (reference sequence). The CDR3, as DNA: TGTGCCAGCAGTCTCTCGACAGGGGCGTATACTAATGAAAAACTGTTTTTT. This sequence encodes CASSLSTGAYTNEKLFF.

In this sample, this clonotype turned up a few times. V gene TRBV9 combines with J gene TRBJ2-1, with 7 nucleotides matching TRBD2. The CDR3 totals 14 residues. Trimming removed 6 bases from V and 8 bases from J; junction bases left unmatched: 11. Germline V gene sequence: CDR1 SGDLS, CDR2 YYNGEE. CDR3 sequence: CASTGGGPMDEQFF. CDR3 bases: TGTGCCAGCACGGGGGGAGGCCCTATGGATGAGCAGTTCTTC.

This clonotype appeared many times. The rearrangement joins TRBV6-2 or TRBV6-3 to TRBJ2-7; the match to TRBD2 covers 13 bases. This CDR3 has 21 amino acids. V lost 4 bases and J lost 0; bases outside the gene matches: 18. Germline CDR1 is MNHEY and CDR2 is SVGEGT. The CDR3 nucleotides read TGTGCCAGCAGTTCCCGGGGTAGGACTAGCGGGAGTGAGGCAGTCTCCTACGAGCAGTACTTC. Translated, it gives CASSSRGRTSGSEAVSYEQYF.

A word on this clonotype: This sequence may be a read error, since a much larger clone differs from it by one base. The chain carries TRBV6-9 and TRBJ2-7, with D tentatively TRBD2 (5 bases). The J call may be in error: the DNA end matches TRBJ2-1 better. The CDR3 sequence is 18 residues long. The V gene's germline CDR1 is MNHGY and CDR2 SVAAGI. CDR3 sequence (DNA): TGTGCCAGCAGTTTCAGCGAAGGGCTCGGGGTGGGGTCCGACGAGCAGTTCTTC. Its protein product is CASSFSEGLGVGSDEQFF.

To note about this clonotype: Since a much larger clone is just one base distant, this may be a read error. In nucleotides, the CDR3 is TGTGCCCGGGGGCCCAGCGAGCAGTACAATGAGCAGTTCTTC. It yields the protein CARGPSEQYNEQFF. This chain connects TRBV30 to TRBJ2-1; D is possibly TRBD1 or TRBD2 (6 bases each). CDR3 length equals 14 residues. From germline, CDR1 is GTSNPN and CDR2 SVGIG (reference sequence). The V and J ends lost 8 bases and 4 bases respectively, with 18 bases between them. The full variable domain, completed using reference TRBV30 and TRBJ2-1, is SQTIHQWPATLVQPVGSPLSLECTVEGTSNPNLYWYRQAAGRGLQLLFYSVGIGQISSEVPQNLSASRPQDRQFILSSKKLLLSDSGFYLCARGPSEQYNEQFFGPGTRLTVL.

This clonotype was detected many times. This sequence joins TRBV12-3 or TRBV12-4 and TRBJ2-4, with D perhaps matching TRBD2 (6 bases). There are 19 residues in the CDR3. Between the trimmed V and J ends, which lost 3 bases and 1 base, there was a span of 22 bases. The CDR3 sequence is CASSFGLTTSRGAKNIQYF. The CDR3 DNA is TGTGCCAGCAGTTTTGGGCTGACTACTAGCCGGGGGGCCAAAAACATTCAGTACTTC.

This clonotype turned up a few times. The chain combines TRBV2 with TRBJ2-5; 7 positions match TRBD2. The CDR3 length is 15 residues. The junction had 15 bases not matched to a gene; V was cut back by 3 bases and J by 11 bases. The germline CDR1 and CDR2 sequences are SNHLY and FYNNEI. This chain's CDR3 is CASSEPGTTKSRQYF. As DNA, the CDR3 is TGTGCCAGCAGTGAGCCCGGGACTACCAAGAGCCGGCAGTACTTC.

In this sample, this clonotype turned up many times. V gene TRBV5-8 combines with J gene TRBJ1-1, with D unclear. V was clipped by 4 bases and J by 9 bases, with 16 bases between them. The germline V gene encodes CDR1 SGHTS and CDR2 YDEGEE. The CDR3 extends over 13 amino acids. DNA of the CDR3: TGTGCCAGCAGCCCCCGAGCGCCGAGCCAAGCTTTCTTT. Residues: CASSPRAPSQAFF.

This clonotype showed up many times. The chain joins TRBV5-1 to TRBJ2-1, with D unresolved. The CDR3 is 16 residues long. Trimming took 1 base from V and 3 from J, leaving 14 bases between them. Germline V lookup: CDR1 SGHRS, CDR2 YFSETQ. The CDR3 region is CASSLMRRLGYNEQFF. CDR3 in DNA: TGCGCCAGCAGCTTGATGCGGCGCCTGGGCTACAATGAGCAGTTCTTC.

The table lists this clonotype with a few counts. CDR3 DNA: TGCGCCAGCAGCCAAGTATATTGGGCAGAGAATGAAAAACTGTTTTTT. Protein product: CASSQVYWAENEKLFF. V usage is TRBV4-1 and J usage is TRBJ1-4, with unresolved D. V was shortened by 1 base and J by 5 bases, with 14 bases between the two germline ends. This CDR3 contains 16 residues. Germline values: CDR1 MGHRA, CDR2 YSYEKL.

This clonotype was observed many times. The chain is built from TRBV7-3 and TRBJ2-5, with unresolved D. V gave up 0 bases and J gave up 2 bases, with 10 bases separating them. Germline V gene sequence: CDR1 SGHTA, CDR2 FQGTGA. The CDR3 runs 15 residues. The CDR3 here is CASSLTYGRQETQYF. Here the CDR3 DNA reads TGTGCCAGCAGCTTAACGTACGGGCGGCAAGAGACCCAGTACTTC.

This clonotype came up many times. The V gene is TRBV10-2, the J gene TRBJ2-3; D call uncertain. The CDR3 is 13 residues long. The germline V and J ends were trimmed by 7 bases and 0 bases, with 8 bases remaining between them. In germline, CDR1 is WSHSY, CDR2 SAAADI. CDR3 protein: CASKERSTDTQYF. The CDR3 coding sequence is TGCGCCAGCAAGGAGCGTAGCACAGATACGCAGTATTTT.

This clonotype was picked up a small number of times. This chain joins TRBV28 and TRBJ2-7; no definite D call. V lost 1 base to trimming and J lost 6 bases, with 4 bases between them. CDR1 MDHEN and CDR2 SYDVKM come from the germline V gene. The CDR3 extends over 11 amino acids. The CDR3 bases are TGTGCCAGCAGTTTATTGACCGAGCAGTACTTC. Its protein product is CASSLLTEQYF.

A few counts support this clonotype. The CDR3 DNA follows: TGCGCCAGCAGCCTTCACAAACAGGTGAACACTGAAGCTTTCTTT. It translates to CASSLHKQVNTEAFF. The V gene is TRBV4-1, the J gene TRBJ1-1; a possible D gene is TRBD1 (5 bases). CDR3 length: 15 residues. Between the trimmed V and J ends, which lost 4 bases and 0 bases, there was a span of 12 bases. Looked up from germline, CDR1 is MGHRA and CDR2 is YSYEKL.

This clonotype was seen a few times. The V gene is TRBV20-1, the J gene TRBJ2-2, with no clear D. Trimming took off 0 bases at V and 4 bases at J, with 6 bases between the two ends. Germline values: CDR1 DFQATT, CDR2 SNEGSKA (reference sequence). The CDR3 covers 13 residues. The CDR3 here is CSARDRITGELFF. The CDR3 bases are TGCAGTGCTAGAGACAGAATCACCGGGGAGCTGTTTTTT.

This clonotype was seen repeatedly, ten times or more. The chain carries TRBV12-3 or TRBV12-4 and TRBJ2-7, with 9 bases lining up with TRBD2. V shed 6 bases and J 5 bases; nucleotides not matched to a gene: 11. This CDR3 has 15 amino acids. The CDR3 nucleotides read TGTGCCAGCAGACCCGGGGTAGCGGGAGACCACGAGCAGTACTTC. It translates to CASRPGVAGDHEQYF.

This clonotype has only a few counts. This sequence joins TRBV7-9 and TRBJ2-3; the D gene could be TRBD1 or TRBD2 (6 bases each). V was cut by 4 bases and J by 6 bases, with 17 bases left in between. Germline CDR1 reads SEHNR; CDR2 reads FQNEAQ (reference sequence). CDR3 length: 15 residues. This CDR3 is CASSWGAGNSDTQYF. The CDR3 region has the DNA TGTGCCAGCAGCTGGGGGGCGGGAAACAGTGATACGCAGTATTTT.

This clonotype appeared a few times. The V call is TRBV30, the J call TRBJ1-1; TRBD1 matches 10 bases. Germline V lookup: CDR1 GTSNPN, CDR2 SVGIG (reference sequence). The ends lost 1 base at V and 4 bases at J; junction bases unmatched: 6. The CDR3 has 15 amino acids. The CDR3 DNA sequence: TGTGCCTGGAGTGGGGGTTGGACAGGGGGCACTGAAGCTTTCTTT. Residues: CAWSGGWTGGTEAFF.

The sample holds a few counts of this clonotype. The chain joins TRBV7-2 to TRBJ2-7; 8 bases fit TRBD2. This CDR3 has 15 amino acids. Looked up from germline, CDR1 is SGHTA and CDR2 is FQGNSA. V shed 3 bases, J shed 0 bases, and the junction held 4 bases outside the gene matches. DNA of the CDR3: TGTGCCAGCAGCTTTGAGGGACTAGTCTCCTACGAGCAGTACTTC. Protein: CASSFEGLVSYEQYF.

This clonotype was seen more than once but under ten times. CDR3 sequence: CASSIASWGRGTGELFF. The CDR3 nucleotides are TGTGCCAGTAGTATAGCTTCCTGGGGCCGGGGCACCGGGGAGCTGTTTTTT. The V and J genes are TRBV19 and TRBJ2-2; D possibly matches TRBD1 or TRBD2 (5 bases each). This CDR3 has 17 residues. The ends were cut back, 1 base at V and 4 bases at J, with 16 bases in the middle. The germline V gene encodes CDR1 LNHDA and CDR2 SQIVND (reference sequence).

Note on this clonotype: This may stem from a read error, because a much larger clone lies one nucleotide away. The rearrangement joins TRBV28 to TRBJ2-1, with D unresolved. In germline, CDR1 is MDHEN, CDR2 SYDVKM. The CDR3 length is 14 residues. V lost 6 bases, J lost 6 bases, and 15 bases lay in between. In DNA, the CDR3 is TGTGCCAGCAGCCCGCTTAGACGCGGCAATGAGCAGTTCTTC. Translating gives CASSPLRRGNEQFF.

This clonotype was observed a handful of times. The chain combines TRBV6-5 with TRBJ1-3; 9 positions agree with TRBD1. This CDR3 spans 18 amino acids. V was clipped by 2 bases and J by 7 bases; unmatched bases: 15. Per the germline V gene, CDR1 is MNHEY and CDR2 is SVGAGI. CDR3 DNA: TGTGCCAGCAGTTACGACGGGACAGGGTTTAGCCTAGGCAACACCATATATTTT. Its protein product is CASSYDGTGFSLGNTIYF.